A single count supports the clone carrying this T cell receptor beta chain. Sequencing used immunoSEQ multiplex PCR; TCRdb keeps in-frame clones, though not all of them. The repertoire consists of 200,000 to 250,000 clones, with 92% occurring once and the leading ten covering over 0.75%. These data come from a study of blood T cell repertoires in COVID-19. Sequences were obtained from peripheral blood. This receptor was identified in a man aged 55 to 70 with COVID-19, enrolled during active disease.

The CDR3 loop reads CASTPAGLDGYTF. Here the CDR3 DNA reads TGTGCCAGCACACCTGCCGGGTTGGATGGCTACACCTTC. This chain joins TRBV6-6 and TRBJ1-2; D not resolved. CDR1 is MNHNY and CDR2 is SVGAGI in the germline V gene (reference sequence). The CDR3 is 13 amino acids. The ends were cut back, 7 bases at V and 6 bases at J, with 15 bases in the middle.